The rows below give T cell receptor beta chains drawn from one sample of a study of blood T cell repertoires in COVID-19. Using immunoSEQ multiplex PCR, the repertoire was profiled, and TCRdb retains in-frame clones only, with some absent. Counted here are some 110,000 clones, approximately 87% occurring once; the ten biggest clones make up roughly 2.4%. Sequenced sample: peripheral blood. These receptor sequences come from a man younger than 40 with acute or convalescent COVID-19. Both conserved end residues are part of each CDR3. The order of the fields is clone size, J gene, D gene, V gene, CDR3 protein, CDR3 DNA. The D gene is left open where the match is weak. Size tells how often a clone was seen (once, few, many) or the class of an expanded clone, and some rows leave it out.

.	TRBJ1-2	TRBD1	TRBV6-1	CASSEAMAGGYYGYTF	TGTGCCAGCAGTGAAGCGATGGCAGGGGGCTACTATGGCTACACCTTC
.	TRBJ2-2	.	TRBV7-3	CASSPLPPSGVQNTGELFF	TGTGCCAGCAGCCCACTCCCGCCGTCCGGGGTCCAGAACACCGGGGAGCTGTTTTTT
.	TRBJ2-3	TRBD1	TRBV7-3	CASSSGQGADTQYF	TGTGCCAGCAGCTCCGGACAGGGCGCAGATACGCAGTATTTT
.	TRBJ2-3	.	TRBV7-6	CASSLVGGVADTQYF	TGTGCCAGCAGCCTCGTTGGGGGCGTAGCAGATACGCAGTATTTT
once	TRBJ1-5	TRBD1	TRBV2	CASRTGVDSNQPQHF	TGTGCCAGCAGGACAGGGGTGGATAGCAATCAGCCCCAGCATTTT
.	TRBJ1-4	.	TRBV5-1	CASSWGPAGEKLFF	TGCGCCAGCAGCTGGGGGCCGGCAGGTGAAAAACTGTTTTTT
.	TRBJ2-1	TRBD2	TRBV5-4	CASGQLAGSGKYNEQFF	TGTGCCAGCGGTCAGCTAGCGGGGTCGGGGAAATACAATGAGCAGTTCTTC
.	TRBJ1-1	.	TRBV10-1	CASSAGGMNTEAFF	TGCGCCAGCAGTGCGGGGGGGATGAACACTGAAGCTTTCTTT
once	TRBJ1-1	TRBD1	TRBV10-3	CATGSDRVWANAEAFF	TGTGCCACCGGCTCCGACAGGGTTTGGGCGAATGCTGAAGCTTTCTTT
.	TRBJ1-5	.	TRBV2	CASSEMFSPQPQHF	TGTGCCAGCAGTGAAATGTTCAGTCCCCAGCCCCAGCATTTT
.	TRBJ1-5	.	TRBV2	CASSELQGYNQPQHF	TGTGCCAGCAGTGAGTTACAGGGCTACAATCAGCCCCAGCATTTT
.	TRBJ1-5	.	TRBV2	CASRGEVSQPQHF	TGTGCCAGCAGGGGTGAGGTCTCCCAGCCCCAGCATTTT
.	TRBJ1-2	.	TRBV5-4	CASSSPGHDNYGYTF	TGTGCCAGCAGCTCACCGGGACATGATAACTATGGCTACACCTTC
.	TRBJ2-3	.	TRBV18	CASSPSSLPDTQYF	TGTGCCAGCTCACCCTCTAGCCTCCCAGATACGCAGTATTTT
.	TRBJ1-1	.	TRBV4-1	CASSQQQLMNTEAFF	TGCGCCAGCAGCCAACAACAGCTCATGAACACTGAAGCTTTCTTT
few	TRBJ2-1	TRBD2	TRBV9	CASSVVSGLAYNEQFF	TGTGCCAGCAGCGTAGTTTCAGGACTAGCCTACAATGAGCAGTTCTTC
once	TRBJ2-2	TRBD2	TRBV11-2	CASSWSGRNTGELFF	TGTGCCAGCAGTTGGAGCGGGAGGAACACCGGGGAGCTGTTTTTT
.	TRBJ2-7	TRBD1	TRBV5-5	CASSPGGYEQYF	TGTGCCAGCAGCCCAGGGGGATACGAGCAGTACTTC
.	TRBJ1-4	TRBD1	TRBV24-1	CATSDKGQGGTNEKLFF	TGTGCCACCAGTGATAAGGGACAGGGTGGAACTAATGAAAAACTGTTTTTT
once	TRBJ2-7	.	TRBV4-3	CASSPRTTGEQYF	TGCGCCAGCAGCCCGCGGACTACAGGCGAGCAGTACTTC
few	TRBJ2-5	.	TRBV5-1	CASSLGVNSGETQYF	TGCGCCAGCAGCTTGGGGGTGAACTCGGGAGAGACCCAGTACTTC
.	TRBJ2-3	TRBD2	TRBV5-1	CASSLGTSGRAPDTQYF	TGCGCCAGCAGCTTGGGGACTAGCGGGAGGGCCCCAGATACGCAGTATTTT
.	TRBJ2-1	.	TRBV19	CASSTTFGLDNEQFF	TGTGCCAGTAGTACAACATTCGGACTTGACAATGAGCAGTTCTTC
few	TRBJ1-2	.	TRBV7-3	CASSLTGGNYGYTF	TGTGCCAGCAGCTTAACCGGGGGTAACTATGGCTACACCTTC
.	TRBJ1-1	.	TRBV27	CASSTGFEAFF	TGTGCCAGCAGTACCGGGTTTGAAGCTTTCTTT
once	TRBJ1-1	TRBD1	TRBV5-1	CASSLGWDSTEAFF	TGCGCCAGCAGCTTGGGTTGGGACAGCACTGAAGCTTTCTTT
.	TRBJ1-2	TRBD1	TRBV11-2	CASSLGQESPYGYTF	TGTGCCAGCAGTCTGGGACAGGAAAGCCCCTATGGCTACACCTTC
.	TRBJ2-7	.	TRBV5-5	CASSSPGSELYEQYF	TGTGCCAGCAGCTCCCCCGGGTCCGAACTCTACGAGCAGTACTTC
.	TRBJ2-1	.	TRBV20-1	CSARVLPEQFF	TGCAGTGCTAGAGTTCTACCGGAGCAGTTCTTC
.	TRBJ2-5	.	TRBV6-1	CASSERLGSSGRQETQYF	TGTGCCAGCAGTGAAAGATTGGGAAGTAGCGGACGCCAAGAGACCCAGTACTTC
.	TRBJ2-1	.	TRBV12-3/TRBV12-4	CASSFVRGGEQFF	TGTGCCAGCAGTTTTGTCCGAGGGGGTGAGCAGTTCTTC
few	TRBJ1-1	.	TRBV20-1	CSASLDTPTRGAFF	TGCAGTGCTAGTCTGGACACGCCGACCAGGGGAGCTTTCTTT
.	TRBJ2-7	TRBD2	TRBV5-1	CASSSQGGLAGLYEQYF	TGCGCCAGCAGCTCCCAAGGGGGACTAGCGGGGTTGTACGAGCAGTACTTC
.	TRBJ1-5	TRBD1	TRBV6-2/TRBV6-3	CASSYRDREDQPQHF	TGTGCCAGCAGTTATCGGGACAGGGAAGATCAGCCCCAGCATTTT
.	TRBJ2-5	TRBD2	TRBV4-1	CASSQGLAGVVETQYF	TGCGCCAGCAGCCAGGGACTAGCGGGGGTCGTGGAGACCCAGTACTTC
.	TRBJ2-7	.	TRBV9	CASSVDLRDEQYF	TGTGCCAGCAGCGTAGACTTGCGGGACGAGCAGTACTTC
once	TRBJ1-2	.	TRBV4-1	CASSQASVRPLLGGYTF	TGCGCCAGCAGCCAAGCTAGCGTAAGGCCCCTTCTTGGCGGCTACACCTTC
.	TRBJ1-2	.	TRBV6-1	CASSESGNYGYTF	TGTGCCAGCAGTGAATCCGGGAACTATGGCTACACCTTC
.	TRBJ1-6	.	TRBV30	CAWSELPGSPLHF	TGTGCCTGGAGTGAGCTCCCGGGGTCACCCCTCCACTTT
.	TRBJ1-2	.	TRBV6-6	CASSRRYPSYGYTF	TGTGCCAGCAGCCGACGGTACCCAAGCTATGGCTACACCTTC
.	TRBJ1-4	.	TRBV3-1/TRBV3-2	CASSRVGVDEKLFF	TGTGCCAGCAGCCGGGTAGGGGTGGATGAAAAACTGTTTTTT
.	TRBJ2-4	TRBD2	TRBV4-1	CASSQAPGPGASGPERDIQYF	TGCGCCAGCAGCCAAGCCCCCGGCCCGGGGGCTAGCGGGCCAGAGCGTGACATTCAGTACTTC
.	TRBJ2-5	TRBD2	TRBV3-1/TRBV3-2	CASSQEGLIQETQYF	TGTGCCAGCAGCCAAGAGGGACTAATCCAAGAGACCCAGTACTTC
.	TRBJ1-1	TRBD1	TRBV12-3/TRBV12-4	CASSWTGKTEAFF	TGTGCCAGCAGTTGGACAGGGAAAACTGAAGCTTTCTTT
.	TRBJ1-1	.	TRBV7-2	CASSPSGGARGAFF	TGTGCCAGCAGCCCCTCGGGGGGGGCGCGCGGAGCTTTCTTT